Listed below are T cell receptor beta chains from one sample, sequenced in a study of cytomegalovirus exposure and HLA in healthy donors. TCRdb's table, derived via immunoSEQ multiplex PCR, lists solely in-frame clones and lacks some. The table has roughly 190,000 clones, 84% seen once. The sample taken for sequencing was PBMCs. Receptor source: a woman in her forties or fifties in good health and CMV-seropositive. CDR3s include the opening cysteine and the closing phenylalanine or tryptophan.

>TRBV29-1|NA
CSATLAGGLYEQYF
>TRBV7-6|TRBJ2-3
CASSSYPSDTQYF
>TRBV7-9|TRBJ2-7
CSSSLVRYEQYF
>TRBV18|TRBJ2-5
CASSSGLGETQYF
>TRBV15|TRBJ1-1
CATSIQGGNTEAFF
>TRBV5-1|TRBJ2-7
CASSKTSEYEQYF
>TRBV7-2|TRBJ1-1
CASSLVSGGRAFF
>TRBV5-5|TRBJ2-1
CASSSPGQAAHEQFF
>TRBV29-1|TRBJ2-5
CSAGDGETQYF
>TRBV7-9|TRBJ2-5
CASSLINRYQETQYF
>TRBV28|TRBJ1-1
CASRAQGTLNTEAFF
>TRBV6-6|TRBJ1-1
CASSQQRNTEAFF
>TRBV28|TRBJ2-6
CASSPGGSGANVLTF
>TRBV5-6|TRBJ2-1
CASSLTGTEEFF
>TRBV10-3|TRBJ2-1
CAIKTGTSGGSTYNEQFF
>TRBV4-1|TRBJ2-1
CASSQDPARGRDFSEQFF
>TRBV5-1|TRBJ1-1
CASSLDYSGDTEAFF
>TRBV18|TRBJ1-6
CASSPSGARNNSPLHF
>TRBV6-5|TRBJ2-4
CASSQPGTRNIQYF
>TRBV25-1|TRBJ2-1
CASSGDRGLDEQFF
>TRBV15|TRBJ2-3
CATSRGGGATDTQYF
>TRBV7-8|TRBJ2-3
CASSKGGSGVYTQYF
>TRBV25-1|TRBJ2-7
CASIDRALEQSF
>TRBV19|TRBJ2-3
CASCVRGGRATDTQYF
>TRBV9|TRBJ2-2
CASSVRTGGGELFF
>TRBV7-2|TRBJ1-1
CASSPGRAPEAFF
>TRBV19|TRBJ1-2
CASSQGEQPRSYGYTF
>TRBV7-6|TRBJ1-4
CASSLEAGYEKLFF
>TRBV27|TRBJ2-7
CASSTNKRQTTYEQYF
>TRBV6-5|TRBJ1-1
CASSYSNRFMNTEAFF
>TRBV5-1|TRBJ2-3
CASSLTSGVDTQYF
>TRBV5-1|TRBJ2-5
CASSSGQANQETQYF
>TRBV5-1|NA
CASSLQLAVPSYEQYF
>TRBV7-2|TRBJ2-7
CASSLGGRGSYEQYF
>TRBV13|TRBJ1-5
CASSQGQGGFQPQHF
>TRBV15|TRBJ1-1
CATSRDVRTGRANTEAFF
>TRBV7-9|TRBJ2-6
CASSFYRDRAAGANVLTF
>TRBV21-1|TRBJ1-2
CASSKPWTGGGYTF
>TRBV7-9|TRBJ1-2
CASSPGTPNTYYGYTF
>TRBV6-5|TRBJ2-5
CASRSSGGARETQYF